Below are 15 T cell receptor beta chains sequenced from a single sample in a study of blood T cell repertoires in COVID-19. Only in-frame clones appear in the TCRdb table, and some are missing; sequencing was by immunoSEQ multiplex PCR. The sample holds about 160,000 clones; roughly 83% are singletons and the top ten take around 4.8%. The sample consisted of PBMCs or T cells enriched from blood (not recorded which). The origin of the receptors is a woman aged 50 to 60 who had recovered from COVID-19.

The chain links TRBV15 to TRBJ1-2, with a tentative D call TRBD1 (5 bases). V gave up 1 base and J gave up 14 bases, with 32 bases separating them. The CDR3 is 18 residues long. Per the germline V gene, CDR1 is LNHNV and CDR2 is YYDKDF (reference sequence). The CDR3 here is CATSRGGVGGAPPLEWTF. The CDR3 DNA is TGTGCCACCAGCAGAGGAGGCGTAGGTGGGGCCCCCCCCTTGGAGTGGACCTTC.

This clone was seen once. The V and J genes are TRBV19 and TRBJ1-6; D is uncertain. V lost 3 bases, J lost 8 bases, and 17 bases lay in between. The CDR3 loop spans 16 amino acids. In germline, CDR1 is LNHDA, CDR2 SQIVND (reference sequence). DNA for the CDR3: TGTGCCAGTAGTATCTTCTTGGTCCGGGATGATTCACCCCTCCACTTT. It yields the protein CASSIFLVRDDSPLHF.

This chain links TRBV9 with TRBJ2-3; the match to TRBD1 covers 8 bases. The CDR3 totals 14 residues. Trimming cost V 4 bases and J 5 bases; bases outside gene matches: 6. Germline values: CDR1 SGDLS, CDR2 YYNGEE. The CDR3 spells CASSFGQGGDTQYF. The CDR3 nucleotides are TGTGCCAGCAGCTTCGGACAGGGAGGAGATACGCAGTATTTT.

This rearrangement joins TRBV27 to TRBJ1-2; TRBD1 matches at 10 bases. From germline, CDR1 is MNHEY and CDR2 SMNVEV (reference sequence). CDR3 size: 15 residues. V lost 8 bases, J lost 6 bases, and 12 bases stayed unmatched. The CDR3 region is CASSDLGQGSNGYTF. In DNA, the CDR3 is TGTGCCAGCTCGGACTTGGGACAGGGGTCCAATGGCTACACCTTC.

The V call is TRBV7-2, the J call TRBJ1-4; D might be TRBD1 (5 bases). This CDR3 spans 16 amino acids. V was clipped by 4 bases and J by 8 bases, with 20 bases between them. Germline values: CDR1 SGHTA, CDR2 FQGNSA. This CDR3 is CASSYSGGLFGEKLFF. The CDR3 region has the DNA TGTGCCAGCAGCTATAGCGGGGGACTCTTTGGGGAAAAACTGTTTTTT.

This clone has a single count. The CDR3 DNA sequence: TGTGCCAGCAGTGAGACAGATCCCCTAACTAATGAAAAACTGTTTTTT. Translation: CASSETDPLTNEKLFF. This chain connects TRBV27 to TRBJ1-4, with D tentatively TRBD1 (5 bases). V lost 5 bases and J 1 base, leaving 14 bases between the germline ends. Germline lookup yields CDR1 MNHEY and CDR2 SMNVEV (reference sequence). The length of the CDR3 is 16 residues.

The V gene is TRBV28, the J gene TRBJ1-2; D is perhaps TRBD1 (6 bases). The CDR3 totals 13 residues. Trimming shortened V by 5 bases and J by 0 bases, and 7 bases separated the two germline ends. CDR1 is MDHEN, CDR2 SYDVKM, per germline. The CDR3 coding sequence is TGTGCCAGCAGTGGACAGACTAACTATGGCTACACCTTC. This encodes CASSGQTNYGYTF.

In this sample, this clone turned up once. The V call is TRBV9, the J call TRBJ1-1, with a possible D match to TRBD1 (5 bases). CDR1 SGDLS and CDR2 YYNGEE come from the germline V gene. Trimming took off 1 base at V and 4 bases at J, with 11 bases between the two ends. The CDR3 totals 14 residues. CDR3 nucleotide sequence: TGTGCCAGCAGCGTAATGGAGGGGAGCACTGAAGCTTTCTTT. It codes for CASSVMEGSTEAFF. Complete variable domain (other parts from reference TRBV9 and TRBJ1-1): DSGVTQTPKHLITATGQRVTLRCSPRSGDLSVYWYQQSLDQGLQFLIQYYNGEERAKGNILERFSAQQFPDLHSELNLSSLELGDSALYFCASSVMEGSTEAFFGQGTRLTVV.

The J gene is TRBJ1-2, the V gene TRBV10-3, with 8 bases identical to TRBD1. The CDR3 spans 16 residues. CDR1 ENHRY and CDR2 SYGVKD come from the germline V gene. V lost 3 bases and J lost 7; bases outside the gene matches: 13. CDR3 DNA: TGTGCCATCAGTGAACCGATAAAACAGGGGGTTGGTGGCTACACCTTC. Translation gives CAISEPIKQGVGGYTF.

On this clone itself: Distinct nucleotide sequences in the sample also encode this CDR3. The J gene is TRBJ1-1, the V gene TRBV7-6, with a tentative D call TRBD1 (5 bases). Trimming left V 1 base short and J 5 bases short, with 8 bases between. The CDR3 totals 13 residues. Germline V gene lookup returns CDR1 SGHVS and CDR2 FNYEAQ. As DNA, the CDR3 is TGTGCCAGCAGCTTAGGGGGGGTGACTGAAGCTTTCTTT. This translates into CASSLGGVTEAFF.

The chain is built from TRBV20-1 and TRBJ2-1, with D perhaps matching TRBD2 (7 bases). Trimming removed 3 bases from V and 8 bases from J, with 17 bases in between. Germline V gene data show CDR1 as DFQATT and CDR2 as SNEGSKA (reference sequence). The CDR3 consists of 14 residues. DNA for the CDR3: TGCAGTGCTAGTAGGGGGGGCGCTTCGGATGAGCAGTTCTTC. Translation gives CSASRGGASDEQFF.

The CDR3 DNA reads as TGTGCCAGCAGCGCCGGGGACCGACAGGCTGAAGCTTTCTTT. It specifies CASSAGDRQAEAFF. The chain couples TRBV28 to TRBJ1-1; possible D gene TRBD1, 6 bases. The CDR3 contains 14 residues. Germline V gene data show CDR1 as MDHEN and CDR2 as SYDVKM. Trimming stripped 6 bases from V and 6 bases from J, with 17 bases between.

The rearrangement uses TRBV6-1 and TRBJ2-5; TRBD2 might be the D (6 bases). Deletions cut 4 bases from V and 1 base from J, with 19 bases between. CDR3 size: 17 residues. Germline lookup yields CDR1 MNHNS and CDR2 SASEGT. CDR3 nucleotide sequence: TGTGCCAGCAGTGGAGGTATGTGGGAGGCTCTCCAAGAGACCCAGTACTTC. This translates into CASSGGMWEALQETQYF.

The chain employs TRBV29-1 and TRBJ1-1; 7 bases align to TRBD1. Germline V gene lookup returns CDR1 SQVTM and CDR2 ANQGSEA. CDR3 length: 11 residues. The V segment lost 7 bases and the J segment 5 bases; nucleotides outside the gene matches: 4. CDR3 loop: CSAGTATEAFF. CDR3 DNA: TGCAGCGCCGGGACAGCTACTGAAGCTTTCTTT.

V is TRBV5-4 and J is TRBJ1-6, with a tentative D call TRBD1 (6 bases). Germline loops: CDR1 SGHNT, CDR2 YYREEE (reference sequence). V was shortened by 4 bases and J by 7 bases, with 12 bases between the two germline ends. This CDR3 comprises 14 residues. Here the CDR3 DNA reads TGTGCCAGCAGCCCGACAGGCCTCAATTCACCCCTCCACTTT. It translates to CASSPTGLNSPLHF.